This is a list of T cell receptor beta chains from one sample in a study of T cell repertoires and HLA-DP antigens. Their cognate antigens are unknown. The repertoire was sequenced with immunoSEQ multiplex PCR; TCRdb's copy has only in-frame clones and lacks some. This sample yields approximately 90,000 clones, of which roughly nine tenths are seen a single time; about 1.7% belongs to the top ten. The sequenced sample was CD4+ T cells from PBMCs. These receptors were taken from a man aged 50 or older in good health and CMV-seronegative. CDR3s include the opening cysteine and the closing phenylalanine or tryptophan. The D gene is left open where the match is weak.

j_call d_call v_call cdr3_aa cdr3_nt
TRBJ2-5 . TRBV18 CASSPFAGQLYQETQYF TGTGCCAGCTCACCCTTCGCAGGACAGCTGTACCAAGAGACCCAGTACTTC
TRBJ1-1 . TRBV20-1 CSGQLNTEAFF TGCAGTGGGCAACTGAACACTGAAGCTTTCTTT
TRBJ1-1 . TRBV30 CAWSVVAWNTEAFF TGTGCCTGGAGTGTAGTGGCGTGGAACACTGAAGCTTTCTTT
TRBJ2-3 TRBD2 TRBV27 CASRKRETSTDTQYF TGTGCCAGCAGAAAGCGGGAGACTAGCACAGATACGCAGTATTTT
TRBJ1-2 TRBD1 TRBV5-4 CASTIGQGERYGYTF TGTGCCAGCACCATTGGACAGGGGGAGAGGTATGGCTACACCTTC
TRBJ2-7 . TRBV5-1 CASSPSASSYEQYF TGCGCCAGCAGCCCCTCAGCGAGCTCCTACGAGCAGTACTTC
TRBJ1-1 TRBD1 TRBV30 CAWSVLRGGEAFF TGTGCCTGGAGTGTACTCAGGGGGGGTGAAGCTTTCTTT
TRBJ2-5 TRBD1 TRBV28 CASSPEEVDRGVQTQYF TGTGCCAGCAGCCCAGAAGAGGTGGACAGGGGTGTGCAGACCCAGTACTTC
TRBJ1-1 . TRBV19 CASSIRGSDTEAFF TGTGCCAGTAGTATTCGAGGCAGCGACACTGAAGCTTTCTTT
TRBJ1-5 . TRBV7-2 CASSLVYRAANQPQHF TGTGCCAGCAGCTTAGTTTACAGGGCCGCCAATCAGCCCCAGCATTTT
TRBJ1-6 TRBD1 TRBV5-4 CASSNPGQGYNSPLHF TGTGCCAGCAGCAACCCAGGACAGGGGTATAATTCACCCCTCCACTTT
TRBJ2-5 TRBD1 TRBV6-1 CASSGTGGASPETQYF TGTGCCAGCAGTGGGACAGGGGGCGCTTCCCCAGAGACCCAGTACTTC